The rows below give T cell receptor beta chains drawn from one sample of a study of blood T cell repertoires in COVID-19. The data were produced by immunoSEQ multiplex PCR, yet TCRdb's version contains in-frame clones alone and is incomplete. Here the sample spans tens of thousands of clones, over 80% being singletons. Sequenced input: peripheral blood. The receptors come from a woman in her 70s with acute or convalescent COVID-19. The CDR3 runs from the conserved cysteine through the conserved F or W. The D gene is left open where the match is weak.

cdr3_nt cdr3_aa j_call d_call v_call
TGTGCCAGCAGTCGGACAATATTAGAGACCCAGTACTTC CASSRTILETQYF TRBJ2-5 . TRBV6-5
TGTGCCAGCAGCCCCCCCGCAGGACAGGAATACTACAATGAGCAGTTCTTC CASSPPAGQEYYNEQFF TRBJ2-1 TRBD1 TRBV14
TGTGCCAGCAGCAAAGAGGGTGGCAGGGTCGGTTATGGCTACACCTTC CASSKEGGRVGYGYTF TRBJ1-2 . TRBV21-1
TGTGCCAGCAGCTTTATAGGGCTAGCGGGAGTCACAGATACGCAGTATTTT CASSFIGLAGVTDTQYF TRBJ2-3 TRBD2 TRBV13
TGTGCCATCAGTGAGGGTAGCGGGGGATACAATGAGCAGTTCTTC CAISEGSGGYNEQFF TRBJ2-1 TRBD2 TRBV10-3
TGTGCCTGGAGTCAAGGGGGATGGGGTGCAACTAATGAAAAACTGTTTTTT CAWSQGGWGATNEKLFF TRBJ1-4 . TRBV30
TGTGCCAGCTCACCGGGACTAGCGAACAATGAGCAGTTCTTC CASSPGLANNEQFF TRBJ2-1 TRBD2 TRBV18
TGCAGCGTGAGAGGGGGGGATACGATGAACACTGAAGCTTTCTTT CSVRGGDTMNTEAFF TRBJ1-1 . TRBV29-1
TGTGCCAGCAGCCCCGGACAGGCCACAGATACGCAGTATTTT CASSPGQATDTQYF TRBJ2-3 TRBD1 TRBV5-8
TGTGCCAGCAGCCTACTCAAGGGACAGGGGGACGATGAGCAGTTCTTC CASSLLKGQGDDEQFF TRBJ2-1 TRBD1 TRBV14